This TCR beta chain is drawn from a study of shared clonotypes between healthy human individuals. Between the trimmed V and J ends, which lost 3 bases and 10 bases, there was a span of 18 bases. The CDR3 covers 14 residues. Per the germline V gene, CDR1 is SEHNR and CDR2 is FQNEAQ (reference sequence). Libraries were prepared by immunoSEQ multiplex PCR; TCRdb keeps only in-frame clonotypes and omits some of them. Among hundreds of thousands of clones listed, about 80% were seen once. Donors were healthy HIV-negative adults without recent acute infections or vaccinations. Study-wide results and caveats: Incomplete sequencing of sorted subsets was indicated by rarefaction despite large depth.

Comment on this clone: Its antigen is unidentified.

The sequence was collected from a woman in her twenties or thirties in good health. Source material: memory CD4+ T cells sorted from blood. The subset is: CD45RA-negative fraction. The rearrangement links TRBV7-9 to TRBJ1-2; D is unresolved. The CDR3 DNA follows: TGTGCCAGCAGCTTCGCCGGGCAACCATATCCCTACACCTTC. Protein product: CASSFAGQPYPYTF.